Given below is one T cell receptor (beta chain) in context. This entry is derived from a study of blood T cell repertoires in COVID-19. Only in-frame clones appear in the TCRdb table, and some are missing; sequencing was by immunoSEQ multiplex PCR. The table includes about 42,000 clones, about 80% detected once. Trimming took 6 bases from V and 1 from J; bases not matched to a gene: 11. This CDR3 comprises 15 residues. Per germline, CDR1 SQVTM and CDR2 ANQGSEA. The sample comprised peripheral blood. The sequence was collected from a human donor in a cohort sampled during active COVID-19. The genes are TRBV29-1 and TRBJ1-1; 7 bases map to TRBD1. The CDR3: CSVRQGIATNTEAFF. CDR3 DNA: TGCAGCGTGAGACAGGGTATTGCCACGAACACTGAAGCTTTCTTT.